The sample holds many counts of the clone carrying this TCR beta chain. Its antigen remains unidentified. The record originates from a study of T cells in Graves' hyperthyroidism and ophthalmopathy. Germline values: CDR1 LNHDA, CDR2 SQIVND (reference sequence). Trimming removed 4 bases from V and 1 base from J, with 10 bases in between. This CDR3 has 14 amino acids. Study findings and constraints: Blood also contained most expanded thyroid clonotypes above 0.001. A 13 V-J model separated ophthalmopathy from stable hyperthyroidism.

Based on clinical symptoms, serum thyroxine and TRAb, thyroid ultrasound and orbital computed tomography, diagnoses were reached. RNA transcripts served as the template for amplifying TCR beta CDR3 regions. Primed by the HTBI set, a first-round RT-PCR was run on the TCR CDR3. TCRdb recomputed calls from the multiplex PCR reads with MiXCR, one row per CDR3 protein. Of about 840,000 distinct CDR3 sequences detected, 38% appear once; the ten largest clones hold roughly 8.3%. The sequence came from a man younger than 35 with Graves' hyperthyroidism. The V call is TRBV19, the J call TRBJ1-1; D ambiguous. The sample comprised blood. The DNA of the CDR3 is TGTGCCAGTAGTACAGGCGCAAGGAACACTGAAGCTTTCTTT. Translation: CASSTGARNTEAFF.